The TCR beta chain described here comes from a study of siplizumab effects on memory and regulatory T cells. The CDR3 consists of 15 residues. The ends were cut back, 1 base at V and 0 bases at J, with 7 bases in the middle. Per germline, CDR1 SGHDN and CDR2 FVKESK. Assay used: immunoSEQ multiplex PCR; TCRdb lists only in-frame clones, some missing. Among approximately 100,000 clones listed, about 90% were seen once. The clonotype comes from a human donor in good health. The chain combines TRBV14 with TRBJ1-3; D ambiguous. Sequenced material: Tregs sorted from blood. The CDR3 DNA reads as TGTGCCAGCAGCCAAGTTTTCAACTCTGGAAACACCATATATTTT. It yields the protein CASSQVFNSGNTIYF.